Below, 20 T cell receptor beta chains from the same sample are listed, as sequenced in a study of blood T cell repertoires in COVID-19. Profiled with immunoSEQ multiplex PCR; TCRdb holds only in-frame clones, not every one. Of under 100,000 clones listed, roughly 80% are singletons. Source material: peripheral blood. The receptors come from a man older than 75 with active or convalescent COVID-19.

The chain couples TRBV20-1 to TRBJ1-1, with 8 bases aligning to TRBD1. Losses at the gene ends were 3 bases for V and 1 base for J; bases not matched to a gene: 1. CDR1 and CDR2 (germline): DFQATT, SNEGSKA (reference sequence). The CDR3 consists of 13 residues. In DNA, the CDR3 is TGCAGTGCTAGTCAGGGGGCGAACACTGAAGCTTTCTTT. Protein sequence: CSASQGANTEAFF.

The chain recombines TRBV3-1 (or the pseudogene TRBV3-2) with TRBJ2-5; TRBD2 agrees at 11 bases. The V and J ends lost 8 bases and 4 bases, in that order; junction bases with no gene match: 9. The V gene's germline CDR1 is LGHDT and CDR2 YNNKEL (reference sequence). There are 15 residues in the CDR3. The CDR3 DNA is TGTGCCAGCCTCTTAGCGGGGGGGCTCCGAGAGACCCAGTACTTC. It yields the protein CASLLAGGLRETQYF.

The rearrangement uses TRBV5-1 and TRBJ1-4; TRBD1 might be the D (5 bases). Germline V gives CDR1 SGHRS, CDR2 YFSETQ. V lost 4 bases and J lost 7, with 11 bases in between. This CDR3 spans 13 amino acids. Written as DNA, the CDR3 is TGCGCCAGCAGCACGGGACTACGTGAAAAACTGTTTTTT. Translated: CASSTGLREKLFF. Complete variable domain (other parts from reference TRBV5-1 and TRBJ1-4): KAGVTQTPRYLIKTRGQQVTLSCSPISGHRSVSWYQQTPGQGLQFLFEYFSETQRNKGNFPGRFSGRQFSNSRSEMNVSTLELGDSALYLCASSTGLREKLFFGSGTQLSVL.

The chain recombines TRBV5-6 with TRBJ2-2, with 7 bases identical to TRBD1. Losses at the gene ends were 4 bases for V and 3 bases for J; bases not matched to a gene: 9. The V gene's germline CDR1 is SGHDT and CDR2 YYEEEE. The CDR3 is made up of 16 amino acids. CDR3 in DNA: TGTGCCAGCAGCCCGCTAGACAGGGCGGACACCGGGGAGCTGTTTTTT. Its translation is CASSPLDRADTGELFF.

This clone was seen once. The chain links TRBV6-6 to TRBJ1-4; TRBD1 matches at 9 bases. Germline CDR1 and CDR2: MNHNY and SVGAGI (reference sequence). The V gene end was trimmed by 6 bases and the J gene end by 5 bases; junction bases not matched to a gene: 7. The CDR3 totals 15 residues. CDR3 protein: CASSLPGQGNEKLFF. DNA for the CDR3: TGTGCCAGCAGCCTCCCGGGACAGGGAAATGAAAAACTGTTTTTT.

The chain links TRBV3-1 (or the pseudogene TRBV3-2) to TRBJ2-5; TRBD1 matches 8 bases. The CDR3 is 16 residues long. Trimming removed 0 bases from V and 5 bases from J; junction bases left unmatched: 8. Germline V gene data show CDR1 as LGHDT and CDR2 as YNNKEL (reference sequence). In DNA form, the CDR3 reads TGTGCCAGCAGCCAAGACGTGACAGGGGCTGGCGAGACCCAGTACTTC. Amino acids: CASSQDVTGAGETQYF.

The chain carries TRBV27 and TRBJ1-2; 9 bases fit TRBD1. Germline loops: CDR1 MNHEY, CDR2 SMNVEV (reference sequence). This CDR3 comprises 14 residues. V trimming: 6 bases; J trimming: 2 bases; junction bases outside the gene matches: 4. Here the CDR3 reads CASSYGTGNYGYTF. The CDR3 DNA follows: TGTGCCAGCAGCTATGGGACAGGGAACTATGGCTACACCTTC.

The rearrangement links TRBV6-4 to TRBJ2-7, with 9 bases lining up with TRBD1. Losses at the gene ends were 6 bases for V and 2 bases for J; bases not matched to a gene: 17. Germline V gene sequence: CDR1 MRHNA, CDR2 SNTAGT. CDR3 length: 18 amino acids. For the CDR3, the DNA is TGTGCCAGCAGCAAAAATCCCCGGGACAGGGCCCAAACCTACGAGCAGTACTTC. Translated: CASSKNPRDRAQTYEQYF.

The chain is built from TRBV24-1 and TRBJ2-2; D may be TRBD1 (5 bases). Germline assignment: CDR1 KGHDR and CDR2 SFDVKD. Trimming cost V 0 bases and J 5 bases, with 12 bases left between them. This CDR3 has 16 amino acids. CDR3 sequence: CATSDLSKGATGELFF. In nucleotides, the CDR3 is TGTGCCACCAGTGATTTGTCCAAAGGGGCGACCGGGGAGCTGTTTTTT.

V gene TRBV7-9 combines with J gene TRBJ1-4; 8 bases are shared with TRBD1. V lost 4 bases to trimming and J lost 11 bases; unmatched junction nucleotides: 12. Per the germline V gene, CDR1 is SEHNR and CDR2 is FQNEAQ (reference sequence). This CDR3 has 15 amino acids. The CDR3 loop reads CASSSTGVGQYKLFF. DNA for the CDR3: TGTGCCAGCAGCTCGACAGGGGTCGGACAATATAAACTGTTTTTT.

This clone was seen only a few times. This chain joins TRBV5-4 and TRBJ2-5; TRBD2 is a possible D gene (6 bases). Between the trimmed V and J ends, which lost 7 bases and 1 base, there was a span of 17 bases. Looked up from germline, CDR1 is SGHNT and CDR2 is YYREEE (reference sequence). This CDR3 region has 15 residues. As DNA, the CDR3 is TGTGCCAGCTTCCTAAGGGGAGGCGGCCAAGAGACCCAGTACTTC. This sequence encodes CASFLRGGGQETQYF.

The chain uses TRBV6-5 and TRBJ1-2, with D maybe TRBD1 (6 bases). Germline V gene data show CDR1 as MNHEY and CDR2 as SVGAGI. V dropped 7 bases and J dropped 5 bases, with 17 bases sitting between them. The CDR3 contains 14 residues. Here the CDR3 reads CASKGGALSYGYTF. CDR3 bases: TGTGCCAGCAAAGGGGGGGCGCTCAGTTATGGCTACACCTTC.

V is TRBV10-1 and J is TRBJ1-5, with D possibly being TRBD1 (5 bases). V was cut by 7 bases and J by 0 bases, with 10 bases left in between. This CDR3 is built from 14 residues. Germline-derived CDR1 and CDR2 are WNHNN and SYGVQD (reference sequence). The chain's CDR3 is CASKAGNSNQPQHF. CDR3 sequence (DNA): TGCGCCAGCAAGGCAGGGAATAGCAATCAGCCCCAGCATTTT.

CDR3 in DNA: TGTGCCAGCAGCCCCAGCGGGGGTACTAATGAAAAACTGTTTTTT. Translating gives CASSPSGGTNEKLFF. V gene TRBV7-2 combines with J gene TRBJ1-4; TRBD1 might be the D (5 bases). V lost 5 bases to trimming and J lost 2 bases, with 12 bases between them. In germline, CDR1 is SGHTA, CDR2 FQGNSA. The CDR3 runs 15 residues.

The chain couples TRBV11-2 to TRBJ1-4; weak D call: TRBD1 (6 bases). The CDR3 runs 15 residues. The V end lost 0 bases, the J end lost 3 bases, and 8 bases lay between the germline ends. Germline V CDR1 and CDR2: SGHAT, FQNNGV. CDR3 amino acids: CASSLEGAANEKLFF. The CDR3, as DNA: TGTGCCAGCAGCTTAGAGGGGGCGGCTAATGAAAAACTGTTTTTT.

The chain links TRBV29-1 to TRBJ2-3, with D possibly TRBD2 on 7 matching bases. V was shortened by 3 bases and J by 3 bases, with 16 bases between the two germline ends. This CDR3 is built from 15 residues. The germline V gene has CDR1 SQVTM and CDR2 ANQGSEA. The CDR3 nucleotides read TGCAGCGTTGACGGGAGGTTGCAGGGGACAGATACGCAGTATTTT. Translating it yields CSVDGRLQGTDTQYF.

The J gene is TRBJ1-2, the V gene TRBV6-1; D remains unclear. CDR1 and CDR2 (germline): MNHNS, SASEGT. This CDR3 is built from 16 residues. Trimming removed 0 bases from V and 4 bases from J, with 15 bases in between. The CDR3 loop is CASSEAQSGLGYGYTF. CDR3 sequence (DNA): TGTGCCAGCAGTGAAGCGCAGTCGGGGTTGGGCTATGGCTACACCTTC.

The chain employs TRBV20-1 and TRBJ2-5, with 9 nucleotides matching TRBD2. The CDR3 is made up of 20 amino acids. Trimming cost V 3 bases and J 10 bases; bases outside gene matches: 30. The germline gives CDR1 DFQATT, CDR2 SNEGSKA (reference sequence). The CDR3 here is CSASQPGGQIIGSGRMVQYF. As DNA, the CDR3 is TGCAGTGCTAGTCAGCCCGGGGGACAGATTATAGGGAGCGGGAGGATGGTCCAGTACTTC.

The chain uses TRBV5-1 and TRBJ2-3; maybe TRBD1 (5 bases). With 0 bases removed from V and 6 bases from J, the gap between germline ends came to 11 bases. Germline CDR1 SGHRS, CDR2 YFSETQ. This CDR3 region has 14 residues. CDR3 bases: TGCGCCAGCAGCTTGGTGGGCAGGGCGGATACGCAGTATTTT. The encoded protein is CASSLVGRADTQYF.

The chain joins TRBV18 to TRBJ1-1; unclear D gene. Germline V gene sequence: CDR1 KGHSH, CDR2 LQKENI. The CDR3 spans 15 residues. With 1 base removed from V and 5 bases from J, the gap between germline ends came to 14 bases. Here the CDR3 reads CASSPLDTPWTEAFF. The CDR3 region has the DNA TGTGCCAGCTCACCACTCGACACACCGTGGACTGAAGCTTTCTTT.